The 9 T cell receptor beta chains given below trace back to one sample, sequenced in a study of T cell changes during pregnancy in multiple sclerosis. The table came from immunoSEQ multiplex PCR; TCRdb's copy has only in-frame clones and leaves some out. This sample has 55,000 to 70,000 clones, with around 85% found just once. Sequencing was performed on CD4+ T cells from peripheral blood mononuclear cells, taken in the third trimester of pregnancy. These TCRs come from a female donor with multiple sclerosis, enrolled in a pregnancy study.

This clone was seen a few times. The chain has TRBV7-6 and TRBJ2-1, with TRBD2 identical over 10 bases. This CDR3 contains 14 residues. After removal of 0 bases from V and 8 bases from J, the junction contained 1 base not matched to a gene. The germline V gene encodes CDR1 SGHVS and CDR2 FNYEAQ. CDR3 in DNA: TGTGCCAGCAGCTTAGCGCTAGCGGGAGATGAGCAGTTCTTC. This gives the protein CASSLALAGDEQFF. Together with reference TRBV7-6 and TRBJ2-1, the CDR3 gives the full variable domain: GAGVSQSPRYKVTKRGQDVALRCDPISGHVSLYWYRQALGQGPEFLTYFNYEAQQDKSGLPNDRFSAERPEGSISTLTIQRTEQRDSAMYRCASSLALAGDEQFFGPGTRLTVL.

The rearrangement uses TRBV7-9 and TRBJ2-1; D might be TRBD1 (6 bases). In germline, CDR1 is SEHNR, CDR2 FQNEAQ (reference sequence). The CDR3 loop spans 15 amino acids. Trimming took 5 bases from V and 4 from J, leaving 15 bases between them. The CDR3 reads CASSPPPDRYNEQFF. CDR3 bases: TGTGCCAGCAGCCCGCCCCCCGACAGGTACAATGAGCAGTTCTTC.

The V call is TRBV11-3, the J call TRBJ2-1; the match to TRBD2 covers 12 bases. The length of the CDR3 is 14 residues. Losses at the gene ends were 3 bases for V and 8 bases for J; bases not matched to a gene: 2. Germline lookup yields CDR1 SGHNT and CDR2 YENEEA. The chain's CDR3 is CASSLASGGDEQFF. The CDR3 DNA sequence: TGTGCCAGCAGCTTGGCTAGCGGGGGGGATGAGCAGTTCTTC. Combining the CDR3 with reference TRBV11-3 and TRBJ2-1 gives the whole variable domain EAGVVQSPRYKIIEKKQPVAFWCNPISGHNTLYWYLQNLGQGPELLIRYENEEAVDDSQLPKDRFSAERLKGVDSTLKIQPAELGDSAVYLCASSLASGGDEQFFGPGTRLTVL.

The chain is built from TRBV7-2 and TRBJ2-1; no clear D. Trimming took off 3 bases at V and 5 bases at J, with 14 bases between the two ends. The CDR3 runs 15 residues. Germline CDR1 and CDR2: SGHTA and FQGNSA. The chain's CDR3 is CASSFQSHSNNEQFF. The CDR3, as DNA: TGTGCCAGCAGCTTTCAAAGCCACTCTAACAATGAGCAGTTCTTC.

The chain employs TRBV7-2 and TRBJ1-2; 7 positions agree with TRBD1. CDR1 and CDR2 (germline): SGHTA, FQGNSA. This CDR3 contains 13 residues. Unmatched junction bases numbered 7, after V lost 4 bases and J lost 8 bases. The CDR3 protein is CASSSEGALGYTF. The CDR3 region has the DNA TGTGCCAGCAGCTCGGAGGGGGCGCTGGGCTACACCTTC.

This clone was observed a few times. This rearrangement joins TRBV18 to TRBJ2-7; TRBD2 might be the D (6 bases). Trimming cost V 4 bases and J 0 bases, with 10 bases left between them. The CDR3 is 14 residues long. The germline CDR1 and CDR2 sequences are KGHSH and LQKENI. The CDR3 region has the DNA TGTGCCAGCTCACTGGGACTTAGCTCCTACGAGCAGTACTTC. Encoded protein: CASSLGLSSYEQYF.

This sequence joins TRBV30 and TRBJ2-6; D is unresolved. The germline gives CDR1 GTSNPN, CDR2 SVGIG (reference sequence). Trimming took off 4 bases at V and 0 bases at J, with 7 bases between the two ends. The CDR3 is 14 amino acids. The CDR3 protein is CAWTGTSGANVLTF. The CDR3 DNA follows: TGTGCCTGGACTGGCACCTCTGGGGCCAACGTCCTGACTTTC.

The chain links TRBV6-1 to TRBJ1-4; the D gene is possibly TRBD1 (5 bases). In germline, CDR1 is MNHNS, CDR2 SASEGT. Trimming removed 7 bases from V and 6 bases from J, with 18 bases in between. This CDR3 has 15 residues. The CDR3 region has the DNA TGTGCCAGCAAAAGTTCGGAGTTACAGGATGAAAAACTGTTTTTT. This encodes CASKSSELQDEKLFF.

The chain combines TRBV5-4 with TRBJ2-3; 7 positions match TRBD1. Germline V gene sequence: CDR1 SGHNT, CDR2 YYREEE (reference sequence). J was trimmed by 2 bases and V by 7 bases; bases with no gene match: 7. CDR3 length equals 14 residues. The CDR3 sequence is CASQRDRPTDTQYF. The CDR3 DNA reads TGTGCCAGCCAGAGGGACAGACCCACAGATACGCAGTATTTT.